Below, 14 T cell receptor beta chains from the same sample are listed, as sequenced in a study of T-cell memory formation after mild COVID-19. TCRdb re-called the 5' RACE reads through MiXCR, storing one row per CDR3 protein. This table has about 270,000 distinct CDR3 sequences, roughly 18% appearing once. Sequencing was done on a sample of PBMCs or a T cell subset sorted from them (not recorded which). The receptor source for this set is a man between 18 and 29 years old who had mild COVID-19 (a few samples of this study predate the infection). Cell type and time point are not known.

J is TRBJ1-6 and V is TRBV7-9, with 8 nucleotides matching TRBD1. Germline V gene sequence: CDR1 SEHNR, CDR2 FQNEAQ (reference sequence). The length of the CDR3 is 17 residues. The trim removed 5 bases at V and 3 bases at J, leaving 9 bases unmatched. The CDR3 loop is CASSRTMTGVYNSPLHF. CDR3 bases: TGTGCCAGCAGCCGTACTATGACAGGGGTCTATAATTCACCCCTCCACTTT.

V and J are TRBV4-2 and TRBJ2-7; D gene unclear. This CDR3 region has 12 residues. CDR1 is LGHNA, CDR2 YNFKEQ, per germline. The ends were cut back, 0 bases at V and 6 bases at J, with 6 bases in the middle. CDR3 sequence (DNA): TGTGCCAGCAGCCAAGACTTGACCGAGCAGTACTTC. Amino acids: CASSQDLTEQYF.

The V gene is TRBV9, the J gene TRBJ2-2, with TRBD1 matching over 7 bases. CDR1 and CDR2 from the germline V gene are SGDLS and YYNGEE. The V and J ends lost 0 bases and 4 bases, in that order; junction bases with no gene match: 6. The CDR3 runs to 16 residues. The CDR3 bases are TGTGCCAGCAGCGTAGCGAGGACAGGATCCACCGGGGAGCTGTTTTTT. Its protein is CASSVARTGSTGELFF.

This sequence joins TRBV11-2 and TRBJ2-1; 7 bases map to TRBD1. Unmatched junction bases numbered 10, after V lost 5 bases and J lost 0 bases. Germline V gene lookup returns CDR1 SGHAT and CDR2 FQNNGV. The CDR3 sequence is 17 residues long. The CDR3 DNA reads as TGTGCCAGCAGCCGGGGACAGACCACATACTCCTACAATGAGCAGTTCTTC. Translating gives CASSRGQTTYSYNEQFF.

This clonotype was detected a few times. The chain is built from TRBV4-1 and TRBJ2-7, with D possibly TRBD1 on 5 matching bases. The CDR3 covers 14 residues. Trimming removed 4 bases from V and 3 bases from J, with 13 bases in between. Germline assignment: CDR1 MGHRA and CDR2 YSYEKL. CDR3 sequence: CASSPKLGDYEQYF. In DNA form, the CDR3 reads TGCGCCAGCAGCCCTAAATTAGGGGACTACGAGCAGTACTTC.

The CDR3 is CASSEEPGYEQYV. Written as DNA, the CDR3 is TGTGCCAGCAGTGAAGAACCGGGCTACGAGCAGTACGTC. V gene TRBV6-1 combines with J gene TRBJ2-7, with no clear D. Trimming cost V 1 base and J 3 bases, with 7 bases left between them. From germline, CDR1 is MNHNS and CDR2 SASEGT. The CDR3 runs to 13 residues.

This sequence joins TRBV28 and TRBJ1-5; D is unclear. Per the germline V gene, CDR1 is MDHEN and CDR2 is SYDVKM. CDR3 size: 14 residues. V lost 1 base and J lost 7, with 11 bases in between. CDR3 protein: CASSLLGLEQPQHF. The CDR3 nucleotides read TGTGCCAGCAGTTTATTAGGGCTTGAGCAGCCCCAGCATTTT.

This clonotype is labeled as medium-sized. This chain uses TRBV4-2 with TRBJ2-2; the match to TRBD1 covers 9 bases. CDR3 size: 15 residues. CDR1 is LGHNA, CDR2 YNFKEQ, per germline. The junction had 0 bases not matched to a gene; V was cut back by 1 base and J by 3 bases. The DNA for the CDR3 is TGTGCCAGCAGCCAAGGACAGGGGGACACCGGGGAGCTGTTTTTT. This codes for CASSQGQGDTGELFF.

The gene calls are TRBV6-2 or TRBV6-3 and TRBJ2-2; possible D gene TRBD1, 5 bases. Trimming left V 5 bases short and J 0 bases short, with 13 bases between. CDR1 is MNHEY and CDR2 is SVGEGT in the germline V gene. The length of the CDR3 is 16 residues. CDR3 sequence (DNA): TGTGCCAGCAGTCCCTCCAGACAGTCGAACACCGGGGAGCTGTTTTTT. Translated, it gives CASSPSRQSNTGELFF.

This clonotype was found a few times. The chain carries TRBV5-1 and TRBJ1-4; D uncertain. Per germline, CDR1 SGHRS and CDR2 YFSETQ. The V and J ends lost 3 bases and 5 bases respectively, with 11 bases between them. This CDR3 is built from 14 residues. The CDR3 loop is CASSSLVENEKLFF. CDR3 bases: TGCGCCAGCAGCTCCCTCGTGGAAAATGAAAAACTGTTTTTT.

The CDR3 reads CASSYSGSEQYF. CDR3 in DNA: TGTGCCAGCAGTTACTCAGGGAGCGAGCAGTACTTC. This sequence joins TRBV6-5 and TRBJ2-7; D might be TRBD2 (5 bases). CDR3 length equals 12 residues. Trimming removed 0 bases from V and 6 bases from J, with 6 bases in between. Looked up from germline, CDR1 is MNHEY and CDR2 is SVGAGI.

There are a few counts of this clonotype. The rearrangement links TRBV12-3 or TRBV12-4 to TRBJ1-6, with a weak D call TRBD1 (5 bases). The CDR3 contains 16 residues. Trimming pared 5 bases from V and 5 bases from J, leaving 16 bases between. CDR3 amino acids: CASSTGRTPDNSPLHF. The CDR3 DNA reads as TGTGCCAGCAGTACGGGACGTACCCCTGATAATTCACCCCTCCACTTT.

This clonotype was seen a handful of times. The rearrangement uses TRBV6-2 or TRBV6-3 and TRBJ2-7, with D possibly TRBD1 on 5 matching bases. The V gene's germline CDR1 is MNHEY and CDR2 SVGEGT. The CDR3 sequence is 13 residues long. The V end was cut by 7 bases, the J end by 0 bases, with 10 bases between. CDR3 coding DNA: TGTGCCAGCAAGGGGTCTAGCTCCTACGAGCAGTACTTC. It translates to CASKGSSSYEQYF.

The chain joins TRBV2 to TRBJ2-2; D is unclear. CDR1 and CDR2 from the germline V gene are SNHLY and FYNNEI. Trimming took 4 bases from V and 3 from J, leaving 9 bases between them. The CDR3 is made up of 14 amino acids. CDR3 loop: CASSAASYTGELFF. The CDR3 nucleotides are TGTGCCAGCAGTGCTGCTAGTTACACCGGGGAGCTGTTTTTT.